The TCR beta chain under discussion was sequenced for a study of beta chain bispecific antibodies for T cell cancers. Study details: Jurkat cells expressed TRBV12-3; HPB-ALL cells expressed TRBV5-5.

V gave up 5 bases and J gave up 2 bases; unmatched junction bases: 16. The CDR3 covers 18 residues. Germline V CDR1 and CDR2: SGHRS, YFSETQ. Expansion lasted 3 days, with either anti-CD3 antibody OKT3 or CD3/CD28 beads. Expanded T cells grew in IL-2 (roughly 91 IU/ml) plus IL-7 (approximately 5 ng/ml). Cocultures held roughly 50,000 normal T cells, roughly 50,000 targets, and bispecific antibody. Clonotypes were quantified using unique molecular identifier barcodes. Each CDR3 protein is one row after TCRdb ran MiXCR on the 5' RACE reads. The sample lists 21,000 or so distinct CDR3 sequences; under 3% were seen once. Findings and caveats of the study: In these mixed samples, most targeted TRBV reads derived from the leukemia cell line.

This clonotype was counted ten times or more. Its specificity is not known. This clonotype was sampled from a human donor in good health. Some clones in this sample may be carry-over from other donors' samples. The chain carries TRBV5-1 and TRBJ1-5; 7 bases match TRBD1. The specimen was healthy donor T cells cultured with leukemia cells. Written as DNA, the CDR3 is TGCGCCAGCAGTCGAACAACAGGGGTAAGAGGACGCAATCAGCCCCAGCATTTT. Translated: CASSRTTGVRGRNQPQHF.